A selection of T cell receptor beta chains follows, all from one sample in a study of cytomegalovirus exposure and HLA in healthy donors. Measured with immunoSEQ multiplex PCR; TCRdb has only the in-frame clones, and not every one. The top ten hold 4.2% of the sample, which has over 150,000 clones, around 92% seen once. Sequencing used PBMCs. The receptors stem from a man between 18 and 29 years old in good health and CMV-seropositive. CDR3s include the opening cysteine and the closing phenylalanine or tryptophan. Fields, in order: clone size, V gene, CDR3 protein. Clone size is given for some rows only: seen once, a few or many times, or a class if the clone is expanded.

NA,TRBV29-1,CSVDPKATSGIDNEQFF
NA,TRBV18,CASSPRGNQPQHF
once,TRBV5-1,CASSFQGAVNTEAFF
NA,TRBV6-6,CASSTLLGSTDTQYF
NA,TRBV29-1,CSVEEPGTSGRWNEQFF
NA,TRBV5-1,CASSTGGLGLGGPGYEQYF
NA,TRBV7-9,CATPRSVSGPGSGDYGYTF
few,TRBV27,CASSRSRNQPQHF
once,TRBV5-4,CASSLERSYEQYF
NA,TRBV6-1,CASSLQGTNEKLFF
NA,TRBV29-1,CSVIPRGMEATEAFF
NA,TRBV27,CASSSTGGTEAFF
NA,TRBV6-5,CASSARQGWELFF
NA,TRBV30,CAWSAGVGEQYF